Below are 21 T cell receptor beta chains sequenced from a single sample in a study of blood T cell repertoires in COVID-19. Using immunoSEQ multiplex PCR, the repertoire was profiled, and TCRdb retains in-frame clones only, with some absent. Of about 99,000 clones listed, 85% to 90% are singletons. The sequencing input was peripheral blood. The receptors derive from a human donor in a cohort sampled during active COVID-19.

The V and J genes are TRBV19 and TRBJ2-2; 8 bases line up with TRBD1. Germline V lookup: CDR1 LNHDA, CDR2 SQIVND (reference sequence). The V and J ends lost 4 bases and 2 bases, in that order; junction bases with no gene match: 9. The CDR3 totals 17 residues. The CDR3 protein is CASSTGGRHLNTGELFF. CDR3 sequence (DNA): TGTGCCAGTAGTACAGGGGGCCGCCACCTAAACACCGGGGAGCTGTTTTTT.

This clone was counted only a few times. This chain uses TRBV2 with TRBJ2-7; perhaps TRBD2 as D (6 bases). Germline lookup yields CDR1 SNHLY and CDR2 FYNNEI. The CDR3 has 13 amino acids. V was cut by 2 bases and J by 3 bases, with 8 bases left in between. For the CDR3, the DNA is TGTGCCAGCAGTGAACTGGAGGGCTACGAGCAGTACTTC. It translates to CASSELEGYEQYF.

The CDR3 sequence is CASSQSGGASTGELFF. The CDR3, as DNA: TGCGCCAGCAGTCAATCGGGAGGGGCGAGCACCGGGGAGCTGTTTTTT. The V call is TRBV23-1, the J call TRBJ2-2, with TRBD2 identical over 7 bases. TRBV23-1 is treated as an ORF (open reading frame) with a function not yet certain. The CDR3 covers 16 residues. Trimming cost V 0 bases and J 4 bases; bases outside gene matches: 5.

The chain has TRBV7-9 and TRBJ1-1; no definite D call. Deletions cut 5 bases from V and 0 bases from J, with 10 bases between. Looked up from germline, CDR1 is SEHNR and CDR2 is FQNEAQ (reference sequence). This CDR3 region has 14 residues. As DNA, the CDR3 is TGTGCCAGCAGCCTAGACGGGATGAACACTGAAGCTTTCTTT. Protein product: CASSLDGMNTEAFF.

The genes are TRBV12-5 and TRBJ2-1; a weak D match, TRBD2 (5 bases). This CDR3 spans 15 amino acids. Germline lookup yields CDR1 LGHNT and CDR2 FRNRAP. Trimming pared 2 bases from V and 8 bases from J, leaving 16 bases between. The CDR3 sequence is CASGLSRAEVDEQFF. In DNA form, the CDR3 reads TGTGCTAGTGGTTTGTCCCGAGCGGAAGTCGATGAGCAGTTCTTC.

The V and J genes are TRBV5-4 and TRBJ2-7; possible D gene TRBD2, 5 bases. The CDR3 extends over 15 amino acids. In germline, CDR1 is SGHNT, CDR2 YYREEE (reference sequence). Deletions cut 4 bases from V and 4 bases from J, with 18 bases between. The CDR3 sequence is CASSPVTGSRYEQYF. The CDR3 coding sequence is TGTGCCAGCAGCCCGGTGACGGGAAGTCGGTACGAGCAGTACTTC.

The chain combines TRBV15 with TRBJ2-3; a weak D match, TRBD2 (5 bases). V was pared by 0 bases and J by 3 bases, with 13 bases between. In germline, CDR1 is LNHNV, CDR2 YYDKDF (reference sequence). CDR3 size: 16 residues. The CDR3 protein is CATSRDRGFHTDTQYF. Written as DNA, the CDR3 is TGTGCCACCAGCAGAGATCGGGGATTTCATACAGATACGCAGTATTTT.

The CDR3 spells CASSVPGQASGYTF. CDR3 nucleotides: TGTGCCAGTAGTGTACCGGGACAGGCGTCGGGCTACACCTTC. This sequence joins TRBV19 and TRBJ1-2; 8 bases are a match to TRBD1. Germline V gene data show CDR1 as LNHDA and CDR2 as SQIVND (reference sequence). The CDR3 sequence is 14 residues long. V gave up 5 bases and J gave up 8 bases; unmatched junction bases: 10.

The chain employs TRBV7-8 and TRBJ2-1, with 8 bases lining up with TRBD1. Germline V gene sequence: CDR1 SGHVS, CDR2 FQNEAQ. CDR3 length: 17 amino acids. The ends lost 5 bases at V and 7 bases at J; junction bases unmatched: 16. The CDR3 loop reads CASSAHLDRAEINEQFF. The CDR3 DNA is TGTGCCAGCAGCGCCCACTTGGACAGGGCGGAAATAAATGAGCAGTTCTTC.

The chain employs TRBV11-2 and TRBJ2-1, with D tentatively TRBD2 (5 bases). CDR1 SGHAT and CDR2 FQNNGV come from the germline V gene. The CDR3 runs 15 residues. Trimming cost V 6 bases and J 0 bases, with 12 bases left between them. CDR3 in amino acids: CASRRIGDSYNEQFF. CDR3 nucleotide sequence: TGTGCCAGCAGACGTATCGGGGACTCCTACAATGAGCAGTTCTTC.

The chain's CDR3 is CASSSGLAGVYEQYF. CDR3 nucleotides: TGTGCCAGCAGCTCAGGACTAGCGGGAGTTTATGAGCAGTACTTC. The chain carries TRBV7-8 and TRBJ2-7, with TRBD2 identical over 13 bases. CDR3 length equals 15 residues. The V gene end was trimmed by 4 bases and the J gene end by 7 bases; junction bases not matched to a gene: 7. Germline values: CDR1 SGHVS, CDR2 FQNEAQ.

V usage is TRBV6-6 and J usage is TRBJ2-5, with 9 bases identical to TRBD2. CDR1 is MNHNY, CDR2 SVGAGI, per germline (reference sequence). J lost 3 bases, V lost 10 bases, and 15 bases had no gene match. CDR3 length: 16 amino acids. CDR3 sequence reads: CATRTPASGKEETQYF. The CDR3 DNA reads TGTGCCACAAGAACACCGGCTAGCGGGAAAGAAGAGACCCAGTACTTC.

The genes are TRBV7-9 and TRBJ1-3, with TRBD1 as a possible D gene (6 bases). Germline V gene sequence: CDR1 SEHNR, CDR2 FQNEAQ (reference sequence). Trimming took 9 bases from V and 1 from J, leaving 25 bases between them. The CDR3 sequence is 18 residues long. CDR3 protein: CASGGTHLTGLSGNTIYF. The CDR3 DNA follows: TGTGCCAGTGGGGGCACCCACTTAACAGGGTTGTCTGGAAACACCATATATTTT.

The chain uses TRBV9 and TRBJ2-2; weak D call: TRBD1 (5 bases). The CDR3 is 15 amino acids. The germline gives CDR1 SGDLS, CDR2 YYNGEE. V was pared by 4 bases and J by 5 bases, with 15 bases between. The CDR3 region has the DNA TGTGCCAGCAGCCTTAGGGGATCCACAACCGGGGAGCTGTTTTTT. Translation: CASSLRGSTTGELFF.

The V gene is TRBV15, the J gene TRBJ2-3; 12 bases line up with TRBD2. This CDR3 has 17 amino acids. CDR1 and CDR2 (germline): LNHNV, YYDKDF (reference sequence). Losses at the gene ends were 3 bases for V and 0 bases for J; bases not matched to a gene: 4. The CDR3 bases are TGTGCCACCAGCAGCCGCCTAGCGGGGGGGAGCACAGATACGCAGTATTTT. Translated, it gives CATSSRLAGGSTDTQYF.

The V and J genes are TRBV7-8 and TRBJ1-2, with D tentatively TRBD1 (6 bases). Germline V gene data show CDR1 as SGHVS and CDR2 as FQNEAQ. The V and J ends lost 5 bases and 4 bases respectively, with 26 bases between them. The length of the CDR3 is 18 residues. Written as DNA, the CDR3 is TGTGCCAGCAGCACTAAGCGTACCGGGACACACTACAGCTATGGCTACACCTTC. The encoded protein is CASSTKRTGTHYSYGYTF.

DNA of the CDR3: TGTGCCAGCAGCCAAGCAGGGGGCCGGAGCGAGCAGTACTTC. Protein product: CASSQAGGRSEQYF. The J gene is TRBJ2-7, the V gene TRBV3-1 (or the pseudogene TRBV3-2), with 8 bases lining up with TRBD1. This CDR3 region has 14 residues. The germline V gene encodes CDR1 LGHDT and CDR2 YNNKEL (reference sequence). Losses at the gene ends were 1 base for V and 6 bases for J; bases not matched to a gene: 5.

The genes are TRBV19 and TRBJ2-5; D perhaps matches TRBD1 (5 bases). The germline V gene encodes CDR1 LNHDA and CDR2 SQIVND (reference sequence). The CDR3 runs to 15 residues. The V and J ends lost 4 bases and 5 bases respectively, with 17 bases between them. This CDR3 reads CASSTQPGLGETQYF. The DNA of the CDR3 is TGTGCCAGTAGTACACAACCAGGGTTGGGGGAGACCCAGTACTTC.

In this sample, this clone turned up a few times. The V and J genes are TRBV11-2 and TRBJ1-3; 9 bases fit TRBD1. V shed 0 bases, J shed 4 bases, and the junction held 16 bases outside the gene matches. The CDR3 spans 20 residues. Looked up from germline, CDR1 is SGHAT and CDR2 is FQNNGV. The CDR3 spells CASSLDLGQGTTLSGNTIYF. For the CDR3, the DNA is TGTGCCAGCAGCTTAGATCTGGGACAGGGAACTACTTTATCGGGAAACACCATATATTTT.

V and J are TRBV3-1 (or the pseudogene TRBV3-2) and TRBJ2-1, with 10 bases lining up with TRBD2. Germline V gives CDR1 LGHDT, CDR2 YNNKEL (reference sequence). Trimming at V came to 4 bases and at J to 2 bases, leaving 2 bases not matched to a gene. This CDR3 has 15 residues. The CDR3: CASSRTSGTYNEQFF. CDR3 bases: TGTGCCAGCAGCCGGACTAGCGGAACCTACAATGAGCAGTTCTTC.

The gene calls are TRBV7-9 and TRBJ1-5; 9 positions match TRBD1. The V segment lost 11 bases and the J segment 7 bases; nucleotides outside the gene matches: 18. The CDR3 loop spans 16 amino acids. In germline, CDR1 is SEHNR, CDR2 FQNEAQ (reference sequence). The CDR3 bases are TGTGCCGTAGACTCCGGGGTGGGACAGGGATACCAGCCCCAGCATTTT. The encoded protein is CAVDSGVGQGYQPQHF.